This TCR beta chain emerged from a study of blood T cell repertoires in COVID-19. Overall study: Both acute and convalescent COVID-19 samples were obtained from the United States, Italy and Spain.

A few counts support this clone. TCRdb's copy holds only in-frame clones and misses some; the assay was immunoSEQ multiplex PCR. The sample includes under 110,000 clones, about two thirds of them seen just once. The germline V gene encodes CDR1 KGHSH and CDR2 LQKENI. CDR3 length equals 13 residues. Trimming took off 2 bases at V and 10 bases at J, with 11 bases between the two ends. V gene TRBV18 combines with J gene TRBJ1-4; D call uncertain. Sequencing used peripheral blood. The TCR originated in a human donor with acute or convalescent COVID-19. The donor label of this sample is uncertain. The CDR3, as DNA: TGTGCCAGCTCACCATCGGAAAGAGGAAAACTGTTTTTT. Its protein product is CASSPSERGKLFF.